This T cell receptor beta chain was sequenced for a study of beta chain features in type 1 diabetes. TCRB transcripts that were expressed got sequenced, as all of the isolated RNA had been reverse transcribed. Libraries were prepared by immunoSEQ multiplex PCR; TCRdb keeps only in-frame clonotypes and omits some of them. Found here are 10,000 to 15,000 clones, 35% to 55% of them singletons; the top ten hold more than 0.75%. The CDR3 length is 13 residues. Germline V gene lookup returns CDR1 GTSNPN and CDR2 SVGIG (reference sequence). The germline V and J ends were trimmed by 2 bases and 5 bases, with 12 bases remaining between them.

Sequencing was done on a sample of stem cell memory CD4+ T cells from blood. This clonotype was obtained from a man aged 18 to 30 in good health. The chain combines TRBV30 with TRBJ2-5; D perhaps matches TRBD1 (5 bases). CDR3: CAWSKGLSETQYF. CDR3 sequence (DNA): TGTGCCTGGAGTAAGGGGTTGAGTGAGACCCAGTACTTC.